These T cell receptor beta chains were read from a single sample in a study of blood T cell repertoires in COVID-19. Sequenced by immunoSEQ multiplex PCR; TCRdb stores in-frame clones only, minus some. There are approximately 220,000 clones in the sample; about 80% occur only once, and roughly 2.3% lies in the top ten. The sequencing sample was made of peripheral blood. These receptors all stem from a woman aged 55-70 years with acute or convalescent COVID-19. Each CDR3 is given with its conserved first and last residue. D genes are given only for firm matches. A clone size is listed for some rows: how often the clone was seen (once, few, many), or a class if it is expanded.

V gene	J gene	clone size	D gene	CDR3 DNA	CDR3 protein
TRBV10-1	TRBJ2-1	once	TRBD1	TGCGCCAGCAGTGATCTGGGACAGGGGTCCTACAATGAGCAGTTCTTC	CASSDLGQGSYNEQFF
TRBV19	TRBJ2-3	-	-	TGTGCCAGTACTCCCACACACACAGATACGCAGTATTTT	CASTPTHTDTQYF
TRBV5-1	TRBJ2-5	-	-	TGCGCCAGCAGCTTGGCCATGGCGGAGAAAGAGACCCAGTACTTC	CASSLAMAEKETQYF
TRBV6-6	TRBJ1-1	-	-	TGTGCCAGCAGCCGGATCGTGGAGGACACTGAAGCTTTCTTT	CASSRIVEDTEAFF
TRBV6-5	TRBJ1-2	few	TRBD1	TGTGCCAGCACCCGGACAGGGATGGACTATGGCTACACCTTC	CASTRTGMDYGYTF
TRBV2	TRBJ2-2	-	TRBD2	TGTGCCAGCAGTGAAGCGCGGACTCGCGGGGGGGGCCGGAGGGGGCTCCATCCCGGGGAGCTGTTTTTT	CASSEARTRGGGRRGLHPGELFF
TRBV6-5	TRBJ1-2	-	-	TGTGCCAGCAGTTACTCCCCCTACTATGGCTACACCTTC	CASSYSPYYGYTF
TRBV28	TRBJ1-1	-	-	TGTGCCAGCAGTTTATGGGTACATCCAACTGAAGCTTTCTTT	CASSLWVHPTEAFF
TRBV6-6	TRBJ1-2	once	TRBD1	TGTGCCAGCAGTCCCCTGGGGACAGCCCGTGCCACCTATGGCTACACCTTC	CASSPLGTARATYGYTF
TRBV19	TRBJ2-2	-	-	TGTGCCAGTGCGGGACTGTGGAACACCGGGGAGCTGTTTTTT	CASAGLWNTGELFF
TRBV11-3	TRBJ2-1	-	-	TGTGCCAGCAGCTTATCCGGGAGCCCCTACAATGAGCAGTTCTTC	CASSLSGSPYNEQFF
TRBV7-2	TRBJ2-2	-	TRBD1	TGTGCCAGCAGCTTAAAGACAGGGGGCACCGGGGAGCTGTTTTTT	CASSLKTGGTGELFF
TRBV7-9	TRBJ2-2	-	TRBD2	TGTGCCAGCACCCCGGCTAGCGGGGGAACCCGAACCGGGGAGCTGTTTTTT	CASTPASGGTRTGELFF
TRBV3-1/TRBV3-2	TRBJ2-1	-	-	TGTGCCAGCAGCCAAGTTCTAGGGGTTCGGGAGCAGTTCTTC	CASSQVLGVREQFF
TRBV6-5	TRBJ1-1	-	-	TGTGCCAGCAGTTATAAGGGAGGGAAAACTGAAGCTTTCTTT	CASSYKGGKTEAFF
TRBV6-2/TRBV6-3	TRBJ1-5	few	-	TGTGCCAGCAGTGGGGACACTTCACATCAGCCCCAGCATTTT	CASSGDTSHQPQHF
TRBV10-3	TRBJ2-2	few	TRBD2	TGTGCCGTCGGCGGGGGGGCATCAGGGGAGCTGTTTTTT	CAVGGGASGELFF
TRBV19	TRBJ1-2	-	TRBD1	TGTGCCAGTGGGGACAGGACCTTAGCTAACTATGGCTACACCTTC	CASGDRTLANYGYTF
TRBV3-1/TRBV3-2	TRBJ1-1	few	TRBD1	TGTGCCAGCACGGACAGGAGGAACACTGAAGCTTTCTTT	CASTDRRNTEAFF
TRBV19	TRBJ1-2	-	TRBD1	TGTGCCAGTAGCCGACAGGGAAGCGGTTCAGGGTATGGCTACACCTTC	CASSRQGSGSGYGYTF
TRBV30	TRBJ2-1	-	-	TGTGCCTGGACACCGGGACAAGGGTCCTACAATGAGCAGTTCTTC	CAWTPGQGSYNEQFF
TRBV5-6	TRBJ1-1	-	-	TGTGCCAGCAGCTTTTTTGGGGGCTTGAACACTGAAGCTTTCTTT	CASSFFGGLNTEAFF
TRBV12-3/TRBV12-4	TRBJ2-3	-	-	TGTGCCAGCAGATTAACTAGTCAAGGTGCGCAGTATTTT	CASRLTSQGAQYF
TRBV5-4	TRBJ2-1	-	TRBD1	TGTGCCAGCAGCTTGGGTGGACAGGGAATATATGAGCAGTTCTTC	CASSLGGQGIYEQFF
TRBV28	TRBJ1-2	-	TRBD1	TGTGCCAGCAGTTCCGGGACAGGGCGGGGCTACACCTTC	CASSSGTGRGYTF
TRBV12-3/TRBV12-4	TRBJ1-1	once	-	TGTGCCAGCAGTTTACAGGGTACTCGGGAAGCTTTCTTT	CASSLQGTREAFF
TRBV3-1/TRBV3-2	TRBJ1-1	few	-	TGTGCCAGCAGTCCTACGCTGAACACTGAAGCTTTCTTT	CASSPTLNTEAFF
TRBV9	TRBJ1-4	-	TRBD1	TGTGCCAGCAGCCCCGGGACAGGGGTGGAACTGTTTTTT	CASSPGTGVELFF
TRBV7-8	TRBJ1-2	-	-	TGTGCCAGCAGCCCGGACAGTTCGTATGGCTACACCTTC	CASSPDSSYGYTF
TRBV28	TRBJ1-4	-	TRBD1	TGTGCCAGCAGTTTCGACAGGGGGCCAGCAACTAATGAAAAACTGTTTTTT	CASSFDRGPATNEKLFF
TRBV6-2/TRBV6-3	TRBJ2-4	-	TRBD2	TGTGCCAGCAGTTCCGGGACTAGCGGGGGGGTGTCCTTC	CASSSGTSGGVSF
TRBV27	TRBJ1-6	few	TRBD1	TGTGCCAGCAGAAATCAGGTCGGACAGGGGTCACCCCTCCACTTT	CASRNQVGQGSPLHF
TRBV28	TRBJ1-2	-	-	TGTGCCAGCCGTTCCGCCGGGGGGGATCATGGCTACACCTTC	CASRSAGGDHGYTF